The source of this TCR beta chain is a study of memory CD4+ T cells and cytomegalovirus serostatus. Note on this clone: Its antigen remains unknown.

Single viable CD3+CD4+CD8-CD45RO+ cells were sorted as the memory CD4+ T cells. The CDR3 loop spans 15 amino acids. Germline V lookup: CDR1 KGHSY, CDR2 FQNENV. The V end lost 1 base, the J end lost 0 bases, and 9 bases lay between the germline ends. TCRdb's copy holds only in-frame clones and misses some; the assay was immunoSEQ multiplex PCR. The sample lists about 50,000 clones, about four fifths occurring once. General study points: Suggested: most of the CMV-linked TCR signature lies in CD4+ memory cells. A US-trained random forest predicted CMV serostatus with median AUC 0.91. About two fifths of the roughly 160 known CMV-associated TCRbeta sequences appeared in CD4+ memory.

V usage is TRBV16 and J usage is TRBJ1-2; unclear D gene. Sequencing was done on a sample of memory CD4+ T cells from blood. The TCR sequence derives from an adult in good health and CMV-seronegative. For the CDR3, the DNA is TGTGCCAGCAGCCAATTGGGCACTTCTAACTATGGCTACACCTTC. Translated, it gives CASSQLGTSNYGYTF.